Detailed here is one T cell receptor (beta chain). This entry is derived from a study of blood T cell repertoires in COVID-19. Trimming cost V 4 bases and J 0 bases; bases outside gene matches: 5. Germline V CDR1 and CDR2: KGHDR, SFDVKD. The CDR3 runs 17 residues. Some clones are missing from TCRdb's copy, which holds only in-frame ones; the method was immunoSEQ multiplex PCR. The sample lists 150,000 to 200,000 clones, about 78% occurring once. Input material: PBMCs or T cells enriched from blood (not recorded which). The receptor was derived from a woman between 45 and 60 years old who had recovered from COVID-19. V gene TRBV24-1 combines with J gene TRBJ2-1; 10 nucleotides match TRBD2. The CDR3 coding sequence is TGTGCCACCAGTGACGCGACTAGCGGGCCCTCCTACAATGAGCAGTTCTTC. It translates to CATSDATSGPSYNEQFF.